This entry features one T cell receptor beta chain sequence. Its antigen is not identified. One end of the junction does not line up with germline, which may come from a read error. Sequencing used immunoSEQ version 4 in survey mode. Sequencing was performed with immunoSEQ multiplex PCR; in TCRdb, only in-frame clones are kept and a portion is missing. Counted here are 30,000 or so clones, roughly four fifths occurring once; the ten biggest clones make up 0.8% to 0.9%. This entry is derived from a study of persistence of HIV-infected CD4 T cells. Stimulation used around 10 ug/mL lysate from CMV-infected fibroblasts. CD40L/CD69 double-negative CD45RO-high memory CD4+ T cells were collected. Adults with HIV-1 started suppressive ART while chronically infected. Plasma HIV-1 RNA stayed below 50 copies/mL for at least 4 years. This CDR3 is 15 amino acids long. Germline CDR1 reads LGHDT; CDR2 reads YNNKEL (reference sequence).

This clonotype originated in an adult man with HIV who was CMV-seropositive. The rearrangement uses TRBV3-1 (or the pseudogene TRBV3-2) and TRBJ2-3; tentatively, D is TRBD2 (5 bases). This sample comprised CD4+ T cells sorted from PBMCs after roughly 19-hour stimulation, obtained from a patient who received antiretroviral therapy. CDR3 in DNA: TGTGCCAGCACCCAAGGACTGTCTAGCACAGATACGCAGTATTTT. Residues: CASTQGLSSTDTQYF.